This T cell receptor beta chain derives from a study of spatial heterogeneity in lung cancer (dated by TCRdb to the late 2010s). In the study overall: More beta-chain than alpha-chain transcripts were consistently detected, likely reflecting higher beta-chain transcript abundance. In tumor regions, TCR transcript counts showed a strong correlation with a T cell transcriptional module score derived from matched bulk RNA-seq. In the raw uncorrected reads, each unique combination of TCR and UMI appeared more than ten times on average. In non-small cell lung cancer, the study made a quantitative comparison of TCR alpha and beta repertoires among multiple tumor regions, matched nontumor lung and blood. The study linked features of the TCR repertoire to counts of nonsynonymous mutations, which were determined by whole-exome sequencing of tumor tissue. Both alpha and beta chains were TCR-sequenced in hundreds of tumor regions, about 64 matched nontumor lung samples and 45 to 60 PBMC samples obtained at surgery.

The full study reports these points: Confirming at a functional level the hypothesis that regional TCRs recognize regional mutations was considered to require additional single-cell paired TCR alpha and beta sequencing. The count of ubiquitous expanded TCRs correlated with the count of ubiquitous nonsynonymous mutations, and the count of regional expanded TCRs correlated with the count of regional nonsynonymous mutations. The number of expanded intratumoral alpha and beta TCRs correlated with the tumor nonsynonymous mutation count. Estimated TCR-seq coverage of tumor T cells was only roughly 7.3% for alpha chains and around 14% for beta chains.

Libraries were made using 5' RACE. Reads for this sample came from a NextSeq 500. In the TCR library protocol, a unique molecular identifier was attached to each TCR cDNA molecule so that PCR and sequencing errors could be corrected. The paper's processing steps were these. TCR identification, UMI-based error correction and CDR3 extraction were all carried out with Decombinator tools. TCRs above a frequency of 2 per 1,000, corresponding to the top 1% of the tumor frequency distribution, were defined as expanded. Expanded tumor TCRs statistically deemed absent (corrected P<0.05) from at least one tumor region were classed as regional, and all other expanded tumor TCRs were classed as ubiquitous. Renyi diversity was computed with the R vegan package after each repertoire had been subsampled 100 times to 5,000 TCRs. CDR3 similarity networks were built from amino acid triplet string-kernel similarity, connecting CDR3s with pairwise similarity above 0.82. The public sequencing data were trimmed at Q25 with fastp and processed into clonotypes with MiXCR by TCRdb, which kept only in-frame beta chains. Rows are unified per CDR3 protein, each entry keeping the most common DNA and genes. For this entry, the V and J calls and clone size follow TCRdb and not the study's own pipeline. The sample has 5,500 to 8,500 distinct CDR3 sequences on record, less than 3.5% of them singletons. 20% to 25% of the sample belongs to the ten largest clones.

There are 15 amino acids in the CDR3, from cysteine to phenylalanine inclusive. The retained sequence is limited to the CDR3, 45 bases, with the frame set at the first base. The V and J ends are trimmed by 3 bases and 9 bases, leaving 21 bases between them. For CDR1 and CDR2, the germline V gene (reference sequence) lists DFQATT and SNEGSKA. The sample's time point, from its label and the paper: sample taken at primary tumor resection. Samples were obtained from approximately 70 patients with early-stage, untreated non-small cell lung cancer from the lung TRACERx cohort. Whole RNA extracted from tumor and nontumor lung tissue, or from cryopreserved PBMC samples, was used for TCR sequencing without cell sorting. Only patients for whom sufficient RNA was available from at least two tumor regions were selected for TCR sequencing. A lung pathologist reviewed the tumor and adjacent nontumor lung specimens before the specimens were selected.

This clonotype appeared many times. The clone's antigen remains unknown. No quality values exist for individual bases; no much larger clone is one base distant. The rearranged chain carries TRBV20-1 and TRBJ2-1; tentative D gene TRBD2, with 8 bases matching. Sequencing was performed on lung tumor tissue, taken at surgery. This clonotype was sampled from a male donor with early-stage non-small cell lung cancer. The DNA sequence is as follows: TGCAGTGCTAGGACCGGGACAGCGGGAGAGGGTGAGCAGTTCTTC. Its protein reads: CSARTGTAGEGEQFF.